This paragraph covers one T cell receptor (beta chain) sequence. The antigen is undetermined. The data derive from a study of shared clonotypes between healthy human individuals. Whole-study results and caveats: Rarefaction revealed incomplete sorted-subset sequencing despite large depth. Naive subsets generally had larger estimated richness than memory subsets.

Sequencing used immunoSEQ multiplex PCR; TCRdb keeps in-frame clones, though not all of them. The sample has 2 million to 2.5 million clones; approximately 96% are singletons. A split of CD4+ cells into CD45RA+ naive and CD45RA-negative memory subsets was performed. V lost 0 bases to trimming and J lost 10 bases, with 16 bases between them. The CDR3 runs 15 residues. From germline, CDR1 is MNHEY and CDR2 SVGAGI. Input material: naive CD4+ T cells sorted from blood. Subset meaning: CD45RA+ positively selected. The origin of this receptor is a man younger than 35 in good health. The chain joins TRBV6-5 to TRBJ1-5; maybe TRBD1 (5 bases). Here the CDR3 DNA reads TGTGCCAGCAGTTACTCTAGGGGACCAGAATATCCCCAGCATTTT. This sequence encodes CASSYSRGPEYPQHF.